This T cell receptor beta chain appears in the sequencing data of a study of shared T cell receptors in the human thymus. Sequenced by immunoSEQ multiplex PCR; TCRdb stores in-frame clones only, minus some. The profile shows roughly 700,000 clones, over 75% of them singletons. In its sample, this clone was seen a few times. The data also belong to a second study, concerning human thymus T cells.

Sequencing input: thymocytes. This receptor was taken from a boy under three years old with a congenital heart defect.

The CDR3 coding sequence is TGTGCCAGCAGTTTAGGCCCGCTCGGGAGGGCCACAGGCGAGCAGTACTTC. This gives the protein CASSLGPLGRATGEQYF. This chain joins TRBV28 and TRBJ2-7; 8 bases align to TRBD2. CDR3 length equals 17 residues. V lost 2 bases, J lost 6 bases, and 15 bases stayed unmatched. Germline CDR1 is MDHEN and CDR2 is SYDVKM.